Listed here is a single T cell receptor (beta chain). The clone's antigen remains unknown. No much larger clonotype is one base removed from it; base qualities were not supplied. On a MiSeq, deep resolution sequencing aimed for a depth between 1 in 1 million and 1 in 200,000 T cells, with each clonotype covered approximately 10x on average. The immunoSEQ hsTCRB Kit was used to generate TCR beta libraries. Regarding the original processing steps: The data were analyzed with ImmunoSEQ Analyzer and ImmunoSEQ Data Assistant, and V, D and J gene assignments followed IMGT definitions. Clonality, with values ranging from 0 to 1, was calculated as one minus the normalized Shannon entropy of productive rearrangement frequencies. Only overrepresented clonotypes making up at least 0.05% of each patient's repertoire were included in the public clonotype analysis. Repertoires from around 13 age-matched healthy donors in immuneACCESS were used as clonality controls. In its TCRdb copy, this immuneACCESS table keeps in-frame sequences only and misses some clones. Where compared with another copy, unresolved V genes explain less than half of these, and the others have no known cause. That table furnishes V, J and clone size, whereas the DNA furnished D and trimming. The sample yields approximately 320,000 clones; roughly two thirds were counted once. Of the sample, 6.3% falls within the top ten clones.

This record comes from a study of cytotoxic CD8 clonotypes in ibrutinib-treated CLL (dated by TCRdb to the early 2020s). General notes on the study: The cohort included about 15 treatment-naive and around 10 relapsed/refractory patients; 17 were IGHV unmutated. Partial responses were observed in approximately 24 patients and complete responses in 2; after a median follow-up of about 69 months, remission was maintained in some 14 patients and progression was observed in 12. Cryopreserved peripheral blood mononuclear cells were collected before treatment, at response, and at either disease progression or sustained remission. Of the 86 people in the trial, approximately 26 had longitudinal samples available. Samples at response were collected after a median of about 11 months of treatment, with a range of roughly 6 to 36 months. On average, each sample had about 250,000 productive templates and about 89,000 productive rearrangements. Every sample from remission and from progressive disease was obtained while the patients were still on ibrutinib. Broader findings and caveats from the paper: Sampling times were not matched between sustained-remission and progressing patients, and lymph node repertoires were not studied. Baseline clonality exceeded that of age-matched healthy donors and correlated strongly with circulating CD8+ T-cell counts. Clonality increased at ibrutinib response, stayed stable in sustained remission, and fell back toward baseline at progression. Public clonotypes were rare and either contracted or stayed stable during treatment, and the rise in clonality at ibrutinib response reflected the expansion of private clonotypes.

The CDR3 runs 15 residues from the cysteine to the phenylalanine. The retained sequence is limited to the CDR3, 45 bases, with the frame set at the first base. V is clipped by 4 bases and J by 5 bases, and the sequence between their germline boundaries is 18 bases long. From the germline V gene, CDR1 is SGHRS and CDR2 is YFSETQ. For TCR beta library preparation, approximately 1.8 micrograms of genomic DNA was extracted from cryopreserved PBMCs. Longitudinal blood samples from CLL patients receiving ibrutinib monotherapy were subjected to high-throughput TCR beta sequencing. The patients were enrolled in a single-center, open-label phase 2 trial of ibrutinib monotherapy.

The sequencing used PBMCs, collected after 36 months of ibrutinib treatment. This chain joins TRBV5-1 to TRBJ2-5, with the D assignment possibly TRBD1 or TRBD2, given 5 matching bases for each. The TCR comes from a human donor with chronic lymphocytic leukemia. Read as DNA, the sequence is TGCGCCAGCAGCGGGGCCGGGGCCGGAGGTGAGACCCAGTACTTC. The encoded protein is CASSGAGAGGETQYF.